The next 13 T cell receptor beta chains were all read from a single sample in a study of shared clonotypes between healthy human individuals. Assay: immunoSEQ multiplex PCR; the TCRdb copy retains only in-frame clones and omits some. The table lists 2,100,000 or so clones, approximately 96% of them singletons. The sequenced sample was naive CD4+ T cells sorted from blood. Subset defined: CD45RA+ positively selected. All receptors come from a man younger than 35 in good health.

A remark on this clone: The same CDR3 can be traced to other DNA sequences in this sample. The gene calls are TRBV5-1 and TRBJ1-5, with TRBD1 as a possible D gene (5 bases). V lost 3 bases to trimming and J lost 4 bases, with 11 bases between them. The CDR3 loop spans 14 amino acids. Per the germline V gene, CDR1 is SGHRS and CDR2 is YFSETQ. The CDR3 DNA follows: TGCGCCAGCAGCTCTGGACAAGCTAATCAGCCCCAGCATTTT. It encodes CASSSGQANQPQHF.

J is TRBJ2-1 and V is TRBV11-2; D possibly uses TRBD1 or TRBD2 (5 bases each). Trimming took 0 bases from V and 2 from J, leaving 14 bases between them. The germline CDR1 and CDR2 sequences are SGHAT and FQNNGV. The length of the CDR3 is 17 residues. DNA of the CDR3: TGTGCCAGCAGCTTAGATTGGGGGAAGCAGACCTACAATGAGCAGTTCTTC. This encodes CASSLDWGKQTYNEQFF.

V gene TRBV2 combines with J gene TRBJ1-4, with a possible D match to TRBD1 (5 bases). CDR3 length: 15 residues. Germline loops: CDR1 SNHLY, CDR2 FYNNEI. The V end was cut by 7 bases, the J end by 4 bases, with 16 bases between. The CDR3 spells CASTTEEGLNEKLFF. CDR3 bases: TGTGCCAGCACCACCGAGGAGGGACTTAATGAAAAACTGTTTTTT.

The rearrangement joins TRBV5-1 to TRBJ2-7; tentatively, D is TRBD1 or TRBD2 (6 bases each). The ends were cut back, 4 bases at V and 2 bases at J, with 13 bases in the middle. The CDR3 is 14 amino acids. Germline assignment: CDR1 SGHRS and CDR2 YFSETQ. The CDR3, as DNA: TGCGCCAGCAGCCCGGCGGGACAACCCTACGAGCAGTACTTC. This translates into CASSPAGQPYEQYF.

This clone was seen once. The CDR3 region has the DNA TGCGCCAGCAGCTTTATCGCCGGGACTAGGGGGGAGACCCAGTACTTC. Its translation is CASSFIAGTRGETQYF. This rearrangement joins TRBV5-1 to TRBJ2-5; 8 positions match TRBD2. Looked up from germline, CDR1 is SGHRS and CDR2 is YFSETQ. V was clipped by 2 bases and J by 5 bases; unmatched bases: 11. This CDR3 comprises 16 residues.

The J gene is TRBJ1-1, the V gene TRBV7-2; D gene uncertain. The V end lost 2 bases, the J end lost 4 bases, and 8 bases lay between the germline ends. Germline CDR1 reads SGHTA; CDR2 reads FQGNSA. The CDR3 extends over 13 amino acids. CDR3 nucleotides: TGTGCCAGCAGCTTACGGGTGTCCACTGAAGCTTTCTTT. It translates to CASSLRVSTEAFF.

This clone was seen just once. The sample carries other DNA sequences with the same CDR3. The chain recombines TRBV6-6 with TRBJ2-7; 8 nucleotides match TRBD1. The J segment lost 1 base and the V segment lost 9 bases, leaving 8 bases of the junction unmatched. Germline V gene data show CDR1 as MNHNY and CDR2 as SVGAGI (reference sequence). The CDR3 consists of 14 residues. Here the CDR3 reads CASRFGTGSYEQYF. The CDR3, as DNA: TGTGCCAGTCGATTTGGGACAGGTTCCTACGAGCAGTACTTC.

This clone occurred once. CDR3 in DNA: TGTGCCAGCAGCCTGCCGGGACAGAGGAACACTGAAGCTTTCTTT. It translates to CASSLPGQRNTEAFF. J is TRBJ1-1 and V is TRBV5-4, with 7 bases that match TRBD1. Germline lookup yields CDR1 SGHNT and CDR2 YYREEE (reference sequence). The CDR3 sequence is 15 residues long. V was clipped by 4 bases and J by 1 base; unmatched bases: 7.

The chain employs TRBV2 and TRBJ2-7, with 7 positions matching TRBD1. Per germline, CDR1 SNHLY and CDR2 FYNNEI. V trimming: 7 bases; J trimming: 0 bases; junction bases outside the gene matches: 6. The CDR3 sequence is 14 residues long. The CDR3 reads CASKARGSSYEQYF. For the CDR3, the DNA is TGTGCCAGCAAGGCCAGGGGGAGCTCCTACGAGCAGTACTTC.

The chain combines TRBV10-3 with TRBJ2-5; 9 bases fit TRBD1. Trimming at V came to 3 bases and at J to 4 bases, leaving 9 bases not matched to a gene. CDR1 and CDR2 (germline): ENHRY, SYGVKD. The CDR3 sequence is 16 residues long. The CDR3 reads CAISERGQGIGETQYF. The CDR3 nucleotides read TGTGCCATCAGTGAACGCGGACAGGGGATTGGAGAGACCCAGTACTTC.

The gene calls are TRBV27 and TRBJ2-7, with D hard to call. The CDR3 is 16 amino acids. Per germline, CDR1 MNHEY and CDR2 SMNVEV (reference sequence). V was trimmed by 6 bases and J by 2 bases, leaving 20 bases between them. The CDR3 bases are TGTGCCAGCAGCTTAACCCACCCAGCGAAGACCTACGAGCAGTACTTC. Residues: CASSLTHPAKTYEQYF.

The chain combines TRBV11-3 with TRBJ2-1; the D is unclear. This CDR3 has 12 amino acids. V was cut by 4 bases and J by 8 bases, with 9 bases left in between. CDR1 SGHNT and CDR2 YENEEA come from the germline V gene. The CDR3 spells CASSYNAHEQFF. The CDR3 region has the DNA TGTGCCAGCAGCTACAATGCCCATGAGCAGTTCTTC.

The chain links TRBV28 to TRBJ1-5; TRBD1 matches at 8 bases. Germline V lookup: CDR1 MDHEN, CDR2 SYDVKM. Unmatched junction bases numbered 5, after V lost 6 bases and J lost 7 bases. The CDR3 loop spans 13 amino acids. In nucleotides, the CDR3 is TGTGCCAGCAGCCGGGACAGGAACCAGCCCCAGCATTTT. Translated: CASSRDRNQPQHF.